Detailed here is one T cell receptor (beta chain). Its antigen remains unknown. Time point defined: persistent/refractory GD, antithyroid drugs over 5 years with positive TRAb. PBMC-extracted RNA yielded the TCR library. Trimming removed 1 base from V and 10 bases from J, with 16 bases in between. The CDR3 spans 13 residues. Germline-derived CDR1 and CDR2 are DFQATT and SNEGSKA (reference sequence). This entry comes from a study of regulatory T cells in long-lasting Graves disease. Notes on the study in general: TRBV28, TRBJ1-2 and TRBJ2-5 were favored in persistent disease. For persistent Graves' patients, TCR diversity was lower than for newly diagnosed ones.

Relying on iRepertoire HTBI primers and Arm-PCR of CDR3 regions, the team built TCR beta libraries. Authors' analysis steps: Across all samples, more than 60 TRBV segments and around 13 TRBJ segments were identified. TCRdb called the multiplex PCR reads again in MiXCR, with one record for every CDR3 protein. For this entry, the V and J calls and clone size follow TCRdb and not the study's own pipeline. The table shows 700,000 or so distinct CDR3 sequences, with roughly 30% occurring only once. The receptor's source is a female donor with Graves disease. The chain uses TRBV20-1 and TRBJ1-2; D call uncertain. This sample comprised peripheral blood mononuclear cells (PBMCs), obtained when the disease was refractory, from a patient treated with antithyroid drugs. The CDR3 DNA reads TGCAGTGCTAGAGCGGCAGGCCCGATACTCTACACCTTC. It codes for CSARAAGPILYTF.